This entry features one T cell receptor beta chain sequence. Germline CDR1 reads MGHRA; CDR2 reads YSYEKL. The CDR3 sequence is 18 residues long. V shed 4 bases and J shed 0 bases, with 21 bases lying between them. The sample comes from a study of blood T cell repertoires in COVID-19. Study-wide background: Both acute and convalescent COVID-19 samples were obtained from the United States, Italy and Spain. The cDNA or gDNA used as material had been derived from T cells, B-cell-depleted T cells, or PBMCs.

Participants came from roughly 24 US areas, aged about 18 to 90 years. Clinical history reported by participants formed the basis on which cohorts were assigned. Here immunoSEQ multiplex PCR was the method, and the copy in TCRdb shows in-frame clones only, minus some. The repertoire holds about 180,000 clones, 80% to 90% seen once, with roughly 8.9% in the top ten. The sequence came from a woman between 18 and 29 years old who had recovered from COVID-19. The sample consisted of PBMCs or T cells enriched from blood (not recorded which). The rearrangement links TRBV4-1 to TRBJ1-2; D uncertain. The CDR3 DNA reads as TGCGCCAGCAGCCCAGGCCTCGGGAGATCAGAGGCTAACTATGGCTACACCTTC. This gives the protein CASSPGLGRSEANYGYTF.